These 4 T cell receptor beta chains originate from one sample sequenced in a study of cytomegalovirus exposure and HLA in healthy donors. This table comes from immunoSEQ multiplex PCR, and its TCRdb copy is limited to in-frame clones, with some not included. The sample contains about 190,000 clones, about 80% of which appear only once. Input material: PBMCs. Source of these receptors: a woman aged 18-29 years in good health and CMV-seropositive.

This chain uses TRBV29-1 with TRBJ1-3; 8 nucleotides agree with TRBD1. Trimming took 7 bases from V and 4 from J; bases not matched to a gene: 9. The CDR3 has 14 residues. Germline values: CDR1 SQVTM, CDR2 ANQGSEA. The CDR3, as DNA: TGCAGCGCAGTGGACAGGGCTGCGGGAAACACCATATATTTT. It translates to CSAVDRAAGNTIYF.

V and J are TRBV19 and TRBJ1-5; TRBD1 matches 10 bases. Per the germline V gene, CDR1 is LNHDA and CDR2 is SQIVND (reference sequence). The CDR3 runs to 15 residues. Trimming at V came to 4 bases and at J to 4 bases, leaving 4 bases not matched to a gene. The CDR3 sequence is CASSRDRGQNQPQHF. CDR3 DNA: TGTGCCAGTAGTAGAGACAGGGGGCAGAATCAGCCCCAGCATTTT.

The J gene is TRBJ1-2, the V gene TRBV19; TRBD1 aligns across 9 bases. The trim removed 0 bases at V and 4 bases at J, leaving 3 bases unmatched. Germline loops: CDR1 LNHDA, CDR2 SQIVND (reference sequence). CDR3 length: 15 amino acids. The CDR3, as DNA: TGTGCCAGTAGTATAGACGGACAGGGGTCCTATGGCTACACCTTC. Encoded protein: CASSIDGQGSYGYTF.

This sequence joins TRBV5-4 and TRBJ1-2; no clear D gene. The CDR3 is 13 amino acids. The germline V gene encodes CDR1 SGHNT and CDR2 YYREEE (reference sequence). V was shortened by 1 base and J by 9 bases, with 13 bases between the two germline ends. CDR3 amino acids: CASSLSAGFSYTF. The CDR3 DNA is TGTGCCAGCAGCTTGTCGGCGGGTTTTAGCTACACCTTC.